These 15 T cell receptor beta chains originate from one sample sequenced in a study of CD8 T cells in ankylosing spondylitis. TCRdb fed the 5' RACE reads into MiXCR, producing one record per CDR3 protein. Of 150,000 to 250,000 distinct CDR3 sequences listed, roughly 13% are singletons. Sequencing used blood, either unsorted or a sorted T cell fraction (not recorded which). Receptors originate from a male donor with ankylosing spondylitis or in good health (not recorded which).

This chain connects TRBV20-1 to TRBJ2-1, with 9 bases matching TRBD2. The V gene end was trimmed by 4 bases and the J gene end by 4 bases; junction bases not matched to a gene: 14. CDR1 and CDR2 (germline): DFQATT, SNEGSKA (reference sequence). This CDR3 spans 17 amino acids. DNA of the CDR3: TGCAGTGCTACTACCTGGAGGCTAGCGGGACTGTACAATGAGCAGTTCTTC. It translates to CSATTWRLAGLYNEQFF.

This chain links TRBV7-6 with TRBJ2-1; 13 bases line up with TRBD2. V was pared by 1 base and J by 1 base, with 1 base of the junction left unmatched. CDR3 length equals 17 residues. Germline values: CDR1 SGHVS, CDR2 FNYEAQ. This CDR3 reads CASSLGTSGRSYNEQFF. CDR3 DNA: TGTGCCAGCAGCTTAGGGACTAGCGGGAGATCCTACAATGAGCAGTTCTTC.

The CDR3 region is CASFRGRGTDTQYF. The CDR3 DNA reads as TGTGCCAGTTTTCGCGGGAGGGGAACAGATACGCAGTATTTT. The chain carries TRBV12-3 or TRBV12-4 and TRBJ2-3; TRBD2 matches 9 bases. J was trimmed by 3 bases and V by 9 bases; bases with no gene match: 7. This CDR3 region has 14 residues.

This chain links TRBV11-2 with TRBJ2-3; no reliable D call. This CDR3 is 15 amino acids long. Germline loops: CDR1 SGHAT, CDR2 FQNNGV. V lost 1 base and J 5 bases, leaving 13 bases between the germline ends. The CDR3 loop reads CASSLGTARLDTQYF. Here the CDR3 DNA reads TGTGCCAGCAGCTTAGGGACCGCCCGATTAGATACGCAGTATTTT.

There are many counts of this clonotype. The genes are TRBV29-1 and TRBJ2-5; D possibly matches TRBD1 or TRBD2 (6 bases each). The germline V and J ends were trimmed by 2 bases and 7 bases, with 14 bases remaining between them. Germline CDR1 and CDR2: SQVTM and ANQGSEA. CDR3 length: 13 residues. In nucleotides, the CDR3 is TGCAGCGTTGAATCCGGGGGCAGGGGGACCCAGTACTTC. This gives the protein CSVESGGRGTQYF.

There are a few counts of this clonotype. This chain links TRBV18 with TRBJ2-1; D tentatively reads TRBD1 or TRBD2 (5 bases each). Trimming removed 3 bases at V and 12 bases at J, with 24 bases between. The germline V gene has CDR1 KGHSH and CDR2 LQKENI. The CDR3 has 16 residues. The CDR3 spells CASSPPSSTTPGGQFF. The CDR3 DNA sequence: TGTGCCAGCTCACCCCCCTCCTCCACGACCCCTGGGGGGCAGTTCTTC.

This clonotype was detected only a few times. The chain recombines TRBV2 with TRBJ2-7; D not resolved. Germline V gene sequence: CDR1 SNHLY, CDR2 FYNNEI. Trimming took 7 bases from V and 3 from J, leaving 7 bases between them. The CDR3 is 11 amino acids. Here the CDR3 DNA reads TGTGCCAGCACGCAATTCTACGAGCAGTACTTC. Translation: CASTQFYEQYF.

CDR3 nucleotides: TGTGCCAGCAGCCAAAGGATAGACTCCGAGCAGTACTTC. It codes for CASSQRIDSEQYF. The V call is TRBV4-2, the J call TRBJ2-7; no definite D call. CDR1 LGHNA and CDR2 YNFKEQ come from the germline V gene. This CDR3 is built from 13 residues. Deletions cut 2 bases from V and 6 bases from J, with 11 bases between.

This clonotype was seen ten or more times. The rearrangement uses TRBV7-9 and TRBJ2-7; 7 positions agree with TRBD1. Looked up from germline, CDR1 is SEHNR and CDR2 is FQNEAQ (reference sequence). V lost 6 bases and J lost 3; bases outside the gene matches: 5. This CDR3 spans 13 amino acids. This CDR3 reads CASSSRDSYEQYF. CDR3 DNA: TGTGCCAGCAGTTCCCGGGACAGCTACGAGCAGTACTTC. Looking up the rest from reference TRBV7-9 and TRBJ2-7 gives the full variable domain: DTGVSQNPRHKITKRGQNVTFRCDPISEHNRLYWYRQTLGQGPEFLTYFQNEAQLEKSRLLSDRFSAERPKGSFSTLEIQRTEQGDSAMYLCASSSRDSYEQYFGPGTRLTVT.

This clonotype occurred a few times. The chain joins TRBV15 to TRBJ2-5; unclear D gene. Trimming took 4 bases from V and 4 from J, leaving 10 bases between them. The germline V gene encodes CDR1 LNHNV and CDR2 YYDKDF (reference sequence). The CDR3 contains 13 residues. The CDR3 protein is CATSNWHGETQYF. CDR3 DNA: TGTGCCACCAGCAACTGGCACGGAGAGACCCAGTACTTC.

This clonotype was detected a few times. The chain joins TRBV5-5 to TRBJ1-5; TRBD1 might be the D (6 bases). Germline V gene lookup returns CDR1 SGHKS and CDR2 YYEKEE (reference sequence). The CDR3 is 15 amino acids. The germline V and J ends were trimmed by 2 bases and 3 bases, with 12 bases remaining between them. DNA of the CDR3: TGTGCCAGCAGCTTTTCAGGGACATACAATCAGCCCCAGCATTTT. Translation: CASSFSGTYNQPQHF.

The chain employs TRBV27 and TRBJ1-2, with D perhaps matching TRBD1 (5 bases). CDR1 MNHEY and CDR2 SMNVEV come from the germline V gene (reference sequence). Trimming pared 4 bases from V and 2 bases from J, leaving 11 bases between. CDR3 length: 14 residues. For the CDR3, the DNA is TGTGCCAGCAGTTCAGCGGGACTGAACTATGGCTACACCTTC. This translates into CASSSAGLNYGYTF.

This clonotype was seen only a few times. The CDR3 region is CASSSLGILADTQYF. DNA for the CDR3: TGTGCCAGCAGCTCTCTCGGGATTTTGGCAGATACGCAGTATTTT. The V gene is TRBV7-9, the J gene TRBJ2-3, with a possible D match to TRBD2 (5 bases). Germline V CDR1 and CDR2: SEHNR, FQNEAQ (reference sequence). The length of the CDR3 is 15 residues. V was trimmed by 4 bases and J by 4 bases, leaving 15 bases between them. The whole variable domain, filled in from reference TRBV7-9 and TRBJ2-3, reads DTGVSQNPRHKITKRGQNVTFRCDPISEHNRLYWYRQTLGQGPEFLTYFQNEAQLEKSRLLSDRFSAERPKGSFSTLEIQRTEQGDSAMYLCASSSLGILADTQYFGPGTRLTVL.

This clonotype occurred many times. V usage is TRBV5-1 and J usage is TRBJ2-7; D might be TRBD1 (6 bases). The germline V gene has CDR1 SGHRS and CDR2 YFSETQ. There are 14 residues in the CDR3. Between the trimmed V and J ends, which lost 0 bases and 0 bases, there was a span of 7 bases. CDR3 coding DNA: TGCGCCAGCAGCTTGGGGGACACCTCCTACGAGCAGTACTTC. Translation gives CASSLGDTSYEQYF.

This clonotype was counted a few times. This chain connects TRBV5-1 to TRBJ2-7; D is tentatively TRBD1 or TRBD2 (5 bases each). This CDR3 region has 14 residues. CDR1 and CDR2 from the germline V gene are SGHRS and YFSETQ. With 4 bases removed from V and 7 bases from J, the gap between germline ends came to 18 bases. As DNA, the CDR3 is TGCGCCAGCAGCCCGGTTTTGAGGGGAAGGGAGCAGTACTTC. It translates to CASSPVLRGREQYF.